The 25 T cell receptor beta chains listed next were all sequenced from one sample in a study of T cells in Graves' hyperthyroidism and ophthalmopathy. The source material, RNA transcripts, was used to amplify TCR beta CDR3 regions. During a first-round RT-PCR of the TCR CDR3, the HTBI primer set was used. TCRdb recomputed calls from the multiplex PCR reads with MiXCR, one row per CDR3 protein. The data show around 690,000 distinct CDR3 sequences, roughly 20% seen once. Sequenced material: blood. The receptors originated from a man aged 30 to 39 with Graves' ophthalmopathy.

This clonotype was detected a few times. This chain links TRBV12-3 or TRBV12-4 with TRBJ2-3; a weak D match, TRBD2 (5 bases). The CDR3 totals 14 residues. With 7 bases removed from V and 4 bases from J, the gap between germline ends came to 15 bases. CDR3 nucleotides: TGTGCCAGCAACCGGCGGGTAAGGTCAGATACGCAGTATTTT. Protein product: CASNRRVRSDTQYF.

Turning to this clonotype: An end of the junction does not agree with germline; a read error may underlie this. DNA for the CDR3: TGTGCTAGCAGCTTAGGTCTCCAGGCAGGTCCCTACAATGAGCAGTTCTTC. It encodes CASSLGLQAGPYNEQFF. This chain joins TRBV7-7 and TRBJ2-1; D uncertain. The CDR3 length is 17 residues. Germline V gives CDR1 SSHAT, CDR2 FNYEAQ (reference sequence). The variable domain in full, completed from reference TRBV7-7 and TRBJ2-1, reads GAGVSQSPRYKVTKRGQDVTLRCDPISSHATLYWYQQALGQGPEFLTYFNYEAQPDKSGLPSDRFSAERPEGSISTLTIQRTEQRDSAMYRCASSLGLQAGPYNEQFFGPGTRLTVL.

This clonotype was observed a single time. The genes are TRBV29-1 and TRBJ2-3; D gene ambiguous. CDR1 is SQVTM, CDR2 ANQGSEA, per germline. V lost 7 bases and J lost 3, with 17 bases in between. The CDR3 contains 14 residues. The CDR3 loop reads CSALPLAETDTQYF. The CDR3 region has the DNA TGCAGCGCTCTACCTTTAGCTGAAACAGATACGCAGTATTTT.

The rearrangement joins TRBV19 to TRBJ1-5; D possibly corresponds to TRBD1 (5 bases). Trimming stripped 3 bases from V and 7 bases from J, with 10 bases between. Germline assignment: CDR1 LNHDA and CDR2 SQIVND (reference sequence). The CDR3 contains 13 residues. CDR3 coding DNA: TGTGCCAGTAGTATCGGGACTGGACAGCCCCAGCATTTT. Residues: CASSIGTGQPQHF.

The V gene is TRBV6-9, the J gene TRBJ1-4; no reliable D call. Trimming shortened V by 3 bases and J by 4 bases, and 12 bases separated the two germline ends. Germline V gene data show CDR1 as MNHGY and CDR2 as SVAAGI. There are 15 residues in the CDR3. DNA for the CDR3: TGTGCCAGCAGTTACAGTAGGGCAGTTAATGAAAAACTGTTTTTT. It is translated as CASSYSRAVNEKLFF.

The CDR3 DNA reads TGTGCCAGCAGCCAAGATAGTCTAGGGAACAATCAGCCCCAGCATTTT. Protein: CASSQDSLGNNQPQHF. The chain has TRBV11-2 and TRBJ1-5; D gene ambiguous. This CDR3 contains 16 residues. V was shortened by 5 bases and J by 3 bases, with 17 bases between the two germline ends. The germline gives CDR1 SGHAT, CDR2 FQNNGV.

The genes are TRBV28 and TRBJ2-6; 9 bases line up with TRBD1. Trimming cost V 6 bases and J 4 bases; bases outside gene matches: 7. The CDR3 runs to 16 residues. Germline CDR1 MDHEN, CDR2 SYDVKM. The CDR3 here is CASRTQGATGANVLTF. In DNA form, the CDR3 reads TGTGCCAGCAGGACACAGGGGGCGACCGGGGCCAACGTCCTGACTTTC.

This clonotype was seen ten or more times. The chain is built from TRBV6-2 or TRBV6-3 and TRBJ2-3; 11 bases are shared with TRBD2. The CDR3 runs 15 residues. The J segment lost 2 bases and the V segment lost 5 bases, leaving 3 bases of the junction unmatched. Germline V gives CDR1 MNHEY, CDR2 SVGEGT. CDR3 sequence: CASSRLAGLTDTQYF. CDR3 sequence (DNA): TGTGCCAGCAGTCGACTAGCGGGACTCACAGATACGCAGTATTTT.

There are many counts of this clonotype. This chain uses TRBV2 with TRBJ2-1; 15 bases map to TRBD2. The CDR3 has 14 amino acids. CDR1 is SNHLY and CDR2 is FYNNEI in the germline V gene. V lost 9 bases, J lost 13 bases, and 10 bases stayed unmatched. The CDR3, as DNA: TGTGCCAGTAAGGGACTAGCGGGAGGACCCAATCAGTTCTTC. Its protein is CASKGLAGGPNQFF.

The chain has TRBV7-9 and TRBJ2-1; D possibly corresponds to TRBD1 (5 bases). The CDR3 spans 16 residues. Germline V gives CDR1 SEHNR, CDR2 FQNEAQ (reference sequence). V shed 2 bases and J shed 7 bases, with 18 bases lying between them. The CDR3 sequence is CASSLTRPGLLNEQFF. In DNA, the CDR3 is TGTGCCAGCAGCTTAACTCGTCCAGGGCTCTTGAATGAGCAGTTCTTC.

This clonotype showed up just a few times. J is TRBJ1-5 and V is TRBV28; D is undetermined. This CDR3 is 13 amino acids long. Germline CDR1 and CDR2: MDHEN and SYDVKM. V was clipped by 8 bases and J by 0 bases, with 8 bases between them. Here the CDR3 DNA reads TGTGCCAGCGTGAGGTATAGCAATCAGCCCCAGCATTTT. Residues: CASVRYSNQPQHF. Filled out from reference TRBV28 and TRBJ1-5, the complete variable domain reads DVKVTQSSRYLVKRTGEKVFLECVQDMDHENMFWYRQDPGLGLRLIYFSYDVKMKEKGDIPEGYSVSREKKERFSLILESASTNQTSMYLCASVRYSNQPQHFGDGTRLSIL.

The table lists this clonotype with many counts. The rearrangement uses TRBV12-3 or TRBV12-4 and TRBJ1-1; D gene uncertain. CDR3 length: 13 amino acids. V lost 6 bases and J 3 bases, leaving 11 bases between the germline ends. The CDR3 DNA is TGTGCCAGCAGCTTTGGTGGGGACACTGAAGCTTTCTTT. This codes for CASSFGGDTEAFF.

The chain employs TRBV29-1 and TRBJ1-5; 12 nucleotides match TRBD1. The CDR3 is 17 residues long. With V trimmed by 5 bases and J by 1 base, 9 bases remained unmatched. Germline CDR1 SQVTM, CDR2 ANQGSEA. As DNA, the CDR3 is TGCAGCGTTACCGGGACAGGGGGCCCCCAAAGCAATCAGCCCCAGCATTTT. Its translation is CSVTGTGGPQSNQPQHF.

This clonotype was seen at least ten times. The J gene is TRBJ1-5, the V gene TRBV2; possibly TRBD1 for D (5 bases). The ends were cut back, 4 bases at V and 4 bases at J, with 11 bases in the middle. CDR3 length equals 14 residues. Per germline, CDR1 SNHLY and CDR2 FYNNEI. The CDR3 loop is CASSGSRVNQPQHF. As DNA, the CDR3 is TGTGCCAGCAGTGGAAGCAGGGTAAATCAGCCCCAGCATTTT.

This clonotype showed up many times. This rearrangement joins TRBV12-3 or TRBV12-4 to TRBJ2-7, with 10 bases matching TRBD1. V lost 5 bases and J lost 3; bases outside the gene matches: 4. This CDR3 is built from 14 residues. The CDR3 DNA reads as TGTGCCAGCAGTCGACAGGGGGCCGACTACGAGCAGTACTTC. As protein: CASSRQGADYEQYF.

The rearrangement joins TRBV20-1 to TRBJ2-3; D is uncertain. V was shortened by 1 base and J by 0 bases, with 8 bases between the two germline ends. CDR3 length: 14 residues. From germline, CDR1 is DFQATT and CDR2 SNEGSKA (reference sequence). The CDR3 nucleotides read TGCAGTGCTAGAGTGGGATTTAGCACAGATACGCAGTATTTT. It specifies CSARVGFSTDTQYF.

The rearrangement links TRBV5-1 to TRBJ2-7; D may correspond to TRBD1 or TRBD2 (5 bases each). Germline loops: CDR1 SGHRS, CDR2 YFSETQ. V gave up 0 bases and J gave up 6 bases, with 13 bases separating them. This CDR3 has 14 residues. The CDR3 sequence: CASSLGGALREQYF. The CDR3 DNA sequence: TGCGCCAGCAGCTTGGGAGGGGCACTACGCGAGCAGTACTTC.

This clonotype was observed a handful of times. The V gene is TRBV29-1, the J gene TRBJ1-2; possibly TRBD1 for D (5 bases). This CDR3 is built from 13 residues. The germline V gene encodes CDR1 SQVTM and CDR2 ANQGSEA. Trimming stripped 1 base from V and 0 bases from J, with 6 bases between. The CDR3 spells CSVEVTANYGYTF. In nucleotides, the CDR3 is TGCAGCGTTGAAGTGACAGCTAACTATGGCTACACCTTC.

The rearrangement uses TRBV6-1 and TRBJ1-3; a weak D match, TRBD1 (5 bases). The CDR3 loop spans 18 amino acids. Deletions cut 2 bases from V and 0 bases from J, with 17 bases between. Germline CDR1 is MNHNS and CDR2 is SASEGT. In nucleotides, the CDR3 is TGTGCCAGCAGTGAATATGGTGGGGCTTCCAGCTCTGGAAACACCATATATTTT. Translating it yields CASSEYGGASSSGNTIYF.

This clonotype has at least ten counts. The rearrangement uses TRBV11-2 and TRBJ2-7; D is unclear. The V gene's germline CDR1 is SGHAT and CDR2 FQNNGV. V gave up 4 bases and J gave up 2 bases, with 21 bases separating them. This CDR3 spans 17 amino acids. The CDR3: CASSSQDPAPFPYEQYF. The CDR3, as DNA: TGTGCCAGCAGCTCGCAAGATCCCGCACCATTTCCCTACGAGCAGTACTTC.

This clonotype was detected many times. The rearrangement uses TRBV28 and TRBJ2-7; no clear D. CDR3 length: 13 residues. The V end lost 3 bases, the J end lost 4 bases, and 10 bases lay between the germline ends. Per the germline V gene, CDR1 is MDHEN and CDR2 is SYDVKM. The CDR3 spells CASSFSFLYEQYF. The DNA for the CDR3 is TGTGCCAGCAGTTTTAGCTTTTTGTACGAGCAGTACTTC. Filled out from reference TRBV28 and TRBJ2-7, the complete variable domain reads DVKVTQSSRYLVKRTGEKVFLECVQDMDHENMFWYRQDPGLGLRLIYFSYDVKMKEKGDIPEGYSVSREKKERFSLILESASTNQTSMYLCASSFSFLYEQYFGPGTRLTVT.

The chain combines TRBV5-6 with TRBJ1-2, with TRBD1 matching 8 bases. V was clipped by 0 bases and J by 4 bases; unmatched bases: 5. Germline V gives CDR1 SGHDT, CDR2 YYEEEE. The length of the CDR3 is 15 residues. CDR3 in amino acids: CASSLAGGGVYGYTF. Here the CDR3 DNA reads TGTGCCAGCAGCTTGGCAGGGGGCGGTGTCTATGGCTACACCTTC.

This clonotype was seen repeatedly, ten times or more. The V call is TRBV24-1, the J call TRBJ2-5; possibly TRBD2 for D (5 bases). V was cut by 10 bases and J by 6 bases, with 14 bases left in between. CDR3 length equals 12 residues. The germline V gene encodes CDR1 KGHDR and CDR2 SFDVKD. CDR3 protein: CATGGLGKTQYF. The CDR3 coding sequence is TGTGCCACGGGCGGACTGGGAAAGACCCAGTACTTC.

The rearrangement uses TRBV27 and TRBJ2-7; D gene ambiguous. The CDR3 covers 14 residues. Germline CDR1 is MNHEY and CDR2 is SMNVEV (reference sequence). V was clipped by 2 bases and J by 5 bases, with 13 bases between them. The CDR3 DNA sequence: TGTGCCAGCAGTTTAGCCGGTCTTATCCACGAGCAGTACTTC. It codes for CASSLAGLIHEQYF.

This clonotype was seen many times. The chain is built from TRBV30 and TRBJ1-5; a possible D gene is TRBD1 (5 bases). The V gene lost 3 bases and the J gene lost 4 bases, with 10 bases spanning the gap. CDR3 length equals 13 residues. From germline, CDR1 is GTSNPN and CDR2 SVGIG (reference sequence). CDR3 loop: CAWRGQPNQPQHF. The CDR3 region has the DNA TGTGCCTGGAGGGGGCAGCCTAATCAGCCCCAGCATTTT.